The sample holds many counts of the clone carrying this TCR beta chain. Its target is not known. The CDR3 is 17 residues long. With 4 bases clipped from V and 6 bases from J, the junction kept 16 bases outside the gene matches. Germline CDR1 is SEHNR and CDR2 is FQNEAQ (reference sequence). The beta constant-region primer was an equimolar mix of two oligonucleotides covering TRBC1 and TRBC2. The cDNA 3' end received a ligated single-stranded oligonucleotide carrying the SP2 primer and a 12-nucleotide UMI. One entry per CDR3 protein, called by TCRdb with MiXCR from the UMI-ligation and nested PCR reads. The sample includes 70,000 to 95,000 distinct CDR3 sequences, 5.5% to 8.5% of them seen just once. This entry belongs to a study of naive and memory T cell subsets. Study findings and constraints: From naive to CM, EM and EMRA, diversity decreased and Gini increased.

Four subsets defined by CD45RA and CD27 were sorted after CD3, CD4, CD8 and live/dead staining. The V call is TRBV7-9, the J call TRBJ1-2; 8 bases line up with TRBD1. This TCR was sampled from a human donor in good health. Material for sequencing was central memory CD4+ T cells from blood. CDR3 DNA sequence: TGTGCCAGCAGCTCGCCGCATTATATACAGGGGGGAGATGGCTACACCTTC. It is translated as CASSSPHYIQGGDGYTF.